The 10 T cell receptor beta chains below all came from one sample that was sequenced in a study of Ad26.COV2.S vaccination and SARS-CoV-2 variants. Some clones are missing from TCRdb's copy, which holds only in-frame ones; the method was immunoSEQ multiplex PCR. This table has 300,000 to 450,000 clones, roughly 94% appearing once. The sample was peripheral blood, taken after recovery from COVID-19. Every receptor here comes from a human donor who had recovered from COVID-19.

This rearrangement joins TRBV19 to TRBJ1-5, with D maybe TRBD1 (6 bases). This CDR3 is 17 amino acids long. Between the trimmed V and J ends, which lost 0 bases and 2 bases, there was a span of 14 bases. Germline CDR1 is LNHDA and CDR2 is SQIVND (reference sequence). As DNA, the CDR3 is TGTGCCAGTAGTATAGATCTGACAGGAGATGGCAATCAGCCCCAGCATTTT. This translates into CASSIDLTGDGNQPQHF.

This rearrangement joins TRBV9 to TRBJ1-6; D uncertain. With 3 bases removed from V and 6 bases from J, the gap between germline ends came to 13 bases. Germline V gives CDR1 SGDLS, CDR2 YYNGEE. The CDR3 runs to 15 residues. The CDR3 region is CASSAGRRTNSPLHF. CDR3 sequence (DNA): TGTGCCAGCAGCGCGGGGAGGAGGACTAATTCACCCCTCCACTTT.

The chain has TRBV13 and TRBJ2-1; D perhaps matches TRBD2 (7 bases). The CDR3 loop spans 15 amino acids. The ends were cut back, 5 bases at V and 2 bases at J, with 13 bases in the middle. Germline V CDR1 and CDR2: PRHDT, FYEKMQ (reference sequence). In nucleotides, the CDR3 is TGTGCCAGCAGCCGTAGGGGGGGGCCCTACAATGAGCAGTTCTTC. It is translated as CASSRRGGPYNEQFF. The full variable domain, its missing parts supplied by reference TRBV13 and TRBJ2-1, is AAGVIQSPRHLIKEKRETATLKCYPIPRHDTVYWYQQGPGQDPQFLISFYEKMQSDKGSIPDRFSAQQFSDYHSELNMSSLELGDSALYFCASSRRGGPYNEQFFGPGTRLTVL.

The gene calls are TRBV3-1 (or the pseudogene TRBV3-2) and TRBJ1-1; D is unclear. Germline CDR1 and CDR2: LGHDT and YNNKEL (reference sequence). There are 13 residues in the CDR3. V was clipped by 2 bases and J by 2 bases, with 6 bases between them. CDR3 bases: TGTGCCAGCAGCCAAAAAACCAACACTGAAGCTTTCTTT. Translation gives CASSQKTNTEAFF.

The CDR3 region has the DNA TGCGCCAGTACGAGGGGGACAGGGGCGGGAGGCACTGAAGCTTTCTTT. This sequence encodes CASTRGTGAGGTEAFF. The chain carries TRBV5-1 and TRBJ1-1; 10 nucleotides agree with TRBD1. V shed 8 bases and J 4 bases; nucleotides not matched to a gene: 14. Germline CDR1 is SGHRS and CDR2 is YFSETQ. CDR3 length: 16 amino acids. Together with reference TRBV5-1 and TRBJ1-1, the CDR3 gives the full variable domain: KAGVTQTPRYLIKTRGQQVTLSCSPISGHRSVSWYQQTPGQGLQFLFEYFSETQRNKGNFPGRFSGRQFSNSRSEMNVSTLELGDSALYLCASTRGTGAGGTEAFFGQGTRLTVV.

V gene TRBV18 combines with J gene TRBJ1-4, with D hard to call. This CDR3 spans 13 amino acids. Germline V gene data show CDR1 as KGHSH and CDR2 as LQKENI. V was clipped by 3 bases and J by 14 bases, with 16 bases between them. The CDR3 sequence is CASSPGRANSLFF. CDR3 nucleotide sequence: TGTGCCAGCTCACCGGGAAGAGCGAACAGTCTGTTTTTT.

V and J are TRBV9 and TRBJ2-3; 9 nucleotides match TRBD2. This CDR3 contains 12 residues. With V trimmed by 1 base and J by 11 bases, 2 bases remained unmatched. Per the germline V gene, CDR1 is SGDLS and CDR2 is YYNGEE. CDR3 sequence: CASSVSSGEQYF. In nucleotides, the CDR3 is TGTGCCAGCAGCGTATCTAGCGGGGAGCAGTATTTT.

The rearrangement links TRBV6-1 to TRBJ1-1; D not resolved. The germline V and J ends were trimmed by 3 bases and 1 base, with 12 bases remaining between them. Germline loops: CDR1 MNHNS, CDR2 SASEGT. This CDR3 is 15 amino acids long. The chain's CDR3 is CASSDAVPGNTEAFF. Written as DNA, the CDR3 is TGTGCCAGCAGTGATGCTGTCCCTGGGAACACTGAAGCTTTCTTT.

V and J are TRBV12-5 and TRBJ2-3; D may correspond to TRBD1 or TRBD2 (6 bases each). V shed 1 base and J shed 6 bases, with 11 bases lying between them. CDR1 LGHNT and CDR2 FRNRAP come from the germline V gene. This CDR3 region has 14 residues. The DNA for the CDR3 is TGTGCTAGTGGTTTGGGGGGGGCAGGGGATACGCAGTATTTT. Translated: CASGLGGAGDTQYF.

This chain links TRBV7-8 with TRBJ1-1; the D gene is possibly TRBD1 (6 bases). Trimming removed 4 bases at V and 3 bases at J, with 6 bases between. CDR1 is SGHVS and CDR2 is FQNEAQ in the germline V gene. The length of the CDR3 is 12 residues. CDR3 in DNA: TGTGCCAGCAGCTACAGGGACACTGAAGCTTTCTTT. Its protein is CASSYRDTEAFF.